The 7 T cell receptor beta chains below all came from one sample that was sequenced in a study of T-cell reconstitution after alpha-beta-depleted transplantation in children. The TCRbeta library was prepared with unique molecular identifiers. TCRdb processed the PCR reads anew with MiXCR; each CDR3 protein has one entry. This sample has 200,000 to 250,000 distinct CDR3 sequences, with roughly 7.7% found just once. Specimen: PBMCs, mostly from graft donor cells, collected 180 days after TCRalphabeta/CD19-depleted stem cell transplant. The receptor set was obtained from a male patient younger than 18 who had a stem cell transplant for acute lymphoblastic leukemia, so the T cells may come from the graft donor.

This clonotype has a count of ten or more. The chain uses TRBV11-2 and TRBJ2-3, with no clear D. V was cut by 7 bases and J by 1 base, with 18 bases left in between. The CDR3 consists of 16 residues. Germline-derived CDR1 and CDR2 are SGHAT and FQNNGV. The CDR3 spells CASTRIDLRGTDTQYF. In nucleotides, the CDR3 is TGTGCCAGCACCCGAATCGACCTACGGGGCACAGATACGCAGTATTTT.

Comments on this clonotype: This may arise from a read error, as a much more abundant clone is one base away. This chain uses TRBV13 with TRBJ1-1; D uncertain. Trimming shortened V by 4 bases and J by 4 bases, and 16 bases separated the two germline ends. The CDR3 extends over 15 amino acids. Germline V gene lookup returns CDR1 PRHDT and CDR2 FYEKMQ (reference sequence). In nucleotides, the CDR3 is TGTGCCAGCAGCTCGGCCCCCGGGTTGCTCACTGAAGCTTTCTTT. It encodes CASSSAPGLLTEAFF.

This clonotype came up many times. The chain recombines TRBV7-3 with TRBJ2-2; D is perhaps TRBD1 (5 bases). The germline V gene has CDR1 SGHTA and CDR2 FQGTGA. V dropped 3 bases and J dropped 0 bases, with 8 bases sitting between them. The CDR3 totals 15 residues. CDR3 loop: CASSFHRPNTGELFF. DNA for the CDR3: TGTGCCAGCAGCTTCCACAGGCCGAACACCGGGGAGCTGTTTTTT.

This clonotype appeared many times. The chain carries TRBV11-1 and TRBJ1-2; TRBD1 might be the D (5 bases). Trimming removed 4 bases from V and 8 bases from J, with 17 bases in between. The CDR3 consists of 14 residues. The germline V gene has CDR1 SGHAT and CDR2 FQDESV (reference sequence). DNA for the CDR3: TGTGCCAGCAGCTCTTGGGGGGACTCGCGAGGCTACACCTTC. Its protein product is CASSSWGDSRGYTF.

In its sample, this clonotype was seen many times. This chain joins TRBV12-3 or TRBV12-4 and TRBJ1-6; TRBD1 is a possible D gene (6 bases). Trimming cost V 5 bases and J 6 bases, with 11 bases left between them. The CDR3 loop spans 14 amino acids. The CDR3 nucleotides are TGTGCCAGCAGTACTGACAGGACTAATTCACCCCTCCACTTT. Translation gives CASSTDRTNSPLHF.

This clonotype was observed at least ten times. V and J are TRBV18 and TRBJ1-4, with D possibly TRBD1 on 5 matching bases. With 1 base removed from V and 4 bases from J, the gap between germline ends came to 10 bases. CDR1 is KGHSH, CDR2 LQKENI, per germline. There are 15 residues in the CDR3. Here the CDR3 reads CASSPQGTFNEKLFF. The CDR3 nucleotides are TGTGCCAGCTCACCACAAGGGACCTTTAATGAAAAACTGTTTTTT. The variable domain in full, completed from reference TRBV18 and TRBJ1-4, reads NAGVMQNPRHLVRRRGQEARLRCSPMKGHSHVYWYRQLPEEGLKFMVYLQKENIIDESGMPKERFSAEFPKEGPSILRIQQVVRGDSAAYFCASSPQGTFNEKLFFGSGTQLSVL.

This clonotype was counted many times. This chain joins TRBV20-1 and TRBJ2-2, with TRBD2 identical over 9 bases. The junction had 13 bases not matched to a gene; V was cut back by 3 bases and J by 5 bases. The germline CDR1 and CDR2 sequences are DFQATT and SNEGSKA (reference sequence). The CDR3 totals 17 residues. DNA for the CDR3: TGCAGTGCTAGCTCCTTATTCGGGCTAGCGGGGACCGGGGAGCTGTTTTTT. Translating it yields CSASSLFGLAGTGELFF.